This TCR beta chain was sequenced for a study of neoadjuvant anti-PD-1 for oral cavity cancer. This clone was recorded a few times. This CDR3 contains 15 residues. V lost 0 bases to trimming and J lost 1 base, with 6 bases between them. Germline V lookup: CDR1 LGHNA, CDR2 YNFKEQ. These oral cavity squamous cell carcinomas were HPV-negative and locally advanced. The method was immunoSEQ multiplex PCR; TCRdb's version includes in-frame clones alone and lacks a portion of them. The repertoire holds 17,000 or so clones, with 64% as singletons. The receptor was isolated from a person between 40 and 80 years old with oral cavity squamous cell carcinoma. V usage is TRBV4-2 and J usage is TRBJ2-2; no clear D. The sequencing here drew on PBMCs, taken before nivolumab (anti-PD-1) treatment. The chain's CDR3 is CASSQEALNTGELFF. The DNA for the CDR3 is TGTGCCAGCAGCCAAGAGGCCTTGAACACCGGGGAGCTGTTTTTT.